These T cell receptor beta chains were read from a single sample in a study of shared clonotypes between healthy human individuals. TCRdb's table, derived via immunoSEQ multiplex PCR, lists solely in-frame clones and lacks some. The table shows about 380,000 clones, with about 97% occurring only once. Sequenced material: memory CD8+ T cells sorted from blood. These receptors all stem from a man aged 25-45 years in good health. The CDR3 runs from the conserved cysteine through the conserved F or W. A D gene is named only where the DNA matches it firmly. Not every row has a clone size; where given, it reads once, few, many or a size class.

J gene: TRBJ2-7
D gene: NA
clone size: NA
V gene: TRBV4-1
CDR3 DNA: TGCGCCAGCAGCCAAGTATCCGCTACTAGTAACGAGCAGTACTTC
CDR3 protein: CASSQVSATSNEQYF

J gene: TRBJ2-4
D gene: TRBD1
clone size: NA
V gene: TRBV6-1
CDR3 DNA: TGTGCCAGCAGTGGACAGGGGCGGGTCCCCAAAAACATTCAGTACTTC
CDR3 protein: CASSGQGRVPKNIQYF

J gene: TRBJ2-3
D gene: NA
clone size: NA
V gene: TRBV7-9
CDR3 DNA: TGTGCCAGCAGCCAAACGCTTACCCCTAGCGCAACCCCACACGCGCAGTATTTT
CDR3 protein: CASSQTLTPSATPHAQYF

J gene: TRBJ2-7
D gene: NA
clone size: NA
V gene: TRBV18
CDR3 DNA: TGTGCCAGCTCACCCGCATGGGGGCCGTTCTACGAGCAGTACTTC
CDR3 protein: CASSPAWGPFYEQYF

J gene: TRBJ2-5
D gene: TRBD1
clone size: once
V gene: TRBV4-1
CDR3 DNA: TGCGCCAGCAGCCAAGGAACGTTGAGGGGGCCTCGGTACCAAGAGACCCAGTACTTC
CDR3 protein: CASSQGTLRGPRYQETQYF

J gene: TRBJ1-2
D gene: TRBD1
clone size: NA
V gene: TRBV28
CDR3 DNA: TGTGCCAGCAGTCCTCCCCCGACAGGGTTTGGCTACACCTTC
CDR3 protein: CASSPPPTGFGYTF

J gene: TRBJ1-2
D gene: NA
clone size: NA
V gene: TRBV7-9
CDR3 DNA: TGTGCCAGCAGCCCAGATATGATGGGGCAGATATATGGCTACACCTTC
CDR3 protein: CASSPDMMGQIYGYTF

J gene: TRBJ2-1
D gene: TRBD2
clone size: NA
V gene: TRBV14
CDR3 DNA: TGTGCCAGCAGCCAAGAATGGATAACTAGCGGGAGGACCTACAATGAGCAGTTCTTC
CDR3 protein: CASSQEWITSGRTYNEQFF

J gene: TRBJ2-6
D gene: NA
clone size: NA
V gene: TRBV9
CDR3 DNA: TGTGCCAGCAGCGCCCAGGTCTCTGGGGCCAACGTCCTGACTTTC
CDR3 protein: CASSAQVSGANVLTF

J gene: TRBJ2-5
D gene: NA
clone size: NA
V gene: TRBV7-9
CDR3 DNA: TGTGCCAGCAGCTTCTACACCCGACAAAACCAAGAGACCCAGTACTTC
CDR3 protein: CASSFYTRQNQETQYF

J gene: TRBJ2-7
D gene: TRBD2
clone size: NA
V gene: TRBV5-1
CDR3 DNA: TGCGCCAGCAGCATAATAGCGGGAGGGTCCTACGAGCAGTACTTC
CDR3 protein: CASSIIAGGSYEQYF

J gene: TRBJ1-2
D gene: NA
clone size: NA
V gene: TRBV28
CDR3 DNA: TGTGCCAGCTCAGAAGCAGTACCCCCAGGCTACACCTTC
CDR3 protein: CASSEAVPPGYTF

J gene: TRBJ2-5
D gene: NA
clone size: NA
V gene: TRBV11-2
CDR3 DNA: TGTGCCACTGCTAGGGGTCTGGGAGAGACCCAGTACTTC
CDR3 protein: CATARGLGETQYF

J gene: TRBJ2-7
D gene: NA
clone size: NA
V gene: TRBV11-2
CDR3 DNA: TGTGCCAGCAGCCGATACTCCTACGAGCAGTACTTC
CDR3 protein: CASSRYSYEQYF

J gene: TRBJ2-1
D gene: NA
clone size: NA
V gene: TRBV4-1
CDR3 DNA: TGCGCCAGCAGCCAAGAGAAGTTCTATGAGCAGTTCTTC
CDR3 protein: CASSQEKFYEQFF

J gene: TRBJ2-3
D gene: NA
clone size: NA
V gene: TRBV19
CDR3 DNA: TGTGCCAGTAGTATATGGAGCGCATCTAGCACAGATACGCAGTATTTT
CDR3 protein: CASSIWSASSTDTQYF

J gene: TRBJ2-7
D gene: TRBD2
clone size: NA
V gene: TRBV5-8
CDR3 DNA: TGTGCCAGCAGCCCCGGGACTAGAGCGGACGAGCAGTACTTC
CDR3 protein: CASSPGTRADEQYF

J gene: TRBJ2-7
D gene: NA
clone size: NA
V gene: TRBV4-2
CDR3 DNA: TGTGCCAGCAGCCCCGGGGTACAGGGGGGGTACGAGCAGTACTTC
CDR3 protein: CASSPGVQGGYEQYF

J gene: TRBJ2-1
D gene: NA
clone size: NA
V gene: TRBV4-1
CDR3 DNA: TGCGCCAGCAGCTTACTGGGAGGCGAGCAGTTCTTC
CDR3 protein: CASSLLGGEQFF

J gene: TRBJ2-1
D gene: TRBD2
clone size: once
V gene: TRBV5-1
CDR3 DNA: TGCGCCAGCAGCTTTGGACTAGCGGGAGAGTGGGGTGAGCAGTTCTTC
CDR3 protein: CASSFGLAGEWGEQFF

J gene: TRBJ1-2
D gene: NA
clone size: NA
V gene: TRBV11-2
CDR3 DNA: TGTGCCAGCAGCTTTAGTCCCCTCATAGGTGGCTACACCTTC
CDR3 protein: CASSFSPLIGGYTF

J gene: TRBJ2-2
D gene: TRBD2
clone size: NA
V gene: TRBV7-3
CDR3 DNA: TGTGCCAGCAGCTCGGGACTAGCGGGAACCCAGGCCGGGGAGCTGTTTTTT
CDR3 protein: CASSSGLAGTQAGELFF

J gene: TRBJ2-6
D gene: NA
clone size: NA
V gene: TRBV4-1
CDR3 DNA: TGCGCCAGCAGCCAAATAAGGGTAGTCGCTGGGGCCAACGTCCTGACTTTC
CDR3 protein: CASSQIRVVAGANVLTF

J gene: TRBJ2-3
D gene: TRBD1
clone size: NA
V gene: TRBV9
CDR3 DNA: TGTGCCAGCTCCCCGGACAGGGGAGGGGCAGATACGCAGTATTTT
CDR3 protein: CASSPDRGGADTQYF

J gene: TRBJ1-2
D gene: TRBD1
clone size: NA
V gene: TRBV28
CDR3 DNA: TGTGCCAGCAGTTTATTATCACAGCATTACAGGGGAATAGATGGCTACACCTTC
CDR3 protein: CASSLLSQHYRGIDGYTF